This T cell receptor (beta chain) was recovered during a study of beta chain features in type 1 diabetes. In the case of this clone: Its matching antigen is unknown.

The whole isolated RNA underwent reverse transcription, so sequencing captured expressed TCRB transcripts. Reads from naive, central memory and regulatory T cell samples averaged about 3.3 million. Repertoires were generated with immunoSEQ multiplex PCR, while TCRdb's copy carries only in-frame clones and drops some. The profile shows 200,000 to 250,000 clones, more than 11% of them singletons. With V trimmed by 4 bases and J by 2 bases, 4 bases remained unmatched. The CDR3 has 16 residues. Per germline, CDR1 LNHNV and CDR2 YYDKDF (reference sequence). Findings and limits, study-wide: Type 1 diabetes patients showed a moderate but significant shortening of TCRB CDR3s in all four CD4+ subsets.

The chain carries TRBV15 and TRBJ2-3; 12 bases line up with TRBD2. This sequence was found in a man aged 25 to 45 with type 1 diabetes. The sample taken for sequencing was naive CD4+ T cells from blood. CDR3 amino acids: CATSTGTSGLTDTQYF. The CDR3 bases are TGTGCCACCAGCACCGGGACTAGCGGGCTCACAGATACGCAGTATTTT.